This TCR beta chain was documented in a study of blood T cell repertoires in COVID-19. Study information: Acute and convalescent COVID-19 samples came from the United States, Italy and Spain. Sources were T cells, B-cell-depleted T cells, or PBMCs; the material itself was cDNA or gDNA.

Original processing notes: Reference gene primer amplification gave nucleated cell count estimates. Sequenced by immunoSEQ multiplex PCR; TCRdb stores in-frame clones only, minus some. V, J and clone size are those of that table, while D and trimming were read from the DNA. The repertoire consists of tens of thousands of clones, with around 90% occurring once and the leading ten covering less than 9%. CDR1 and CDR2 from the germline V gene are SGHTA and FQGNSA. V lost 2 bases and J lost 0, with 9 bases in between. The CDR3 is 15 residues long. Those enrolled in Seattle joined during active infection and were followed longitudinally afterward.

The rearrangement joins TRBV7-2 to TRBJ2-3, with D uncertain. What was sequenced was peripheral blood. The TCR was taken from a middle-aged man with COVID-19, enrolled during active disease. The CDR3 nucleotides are TGTGCCAGCAGCTTACAATCTACTAGCACAGATACGCAGTATTTT. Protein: CASSLQSTSTDTQYF.